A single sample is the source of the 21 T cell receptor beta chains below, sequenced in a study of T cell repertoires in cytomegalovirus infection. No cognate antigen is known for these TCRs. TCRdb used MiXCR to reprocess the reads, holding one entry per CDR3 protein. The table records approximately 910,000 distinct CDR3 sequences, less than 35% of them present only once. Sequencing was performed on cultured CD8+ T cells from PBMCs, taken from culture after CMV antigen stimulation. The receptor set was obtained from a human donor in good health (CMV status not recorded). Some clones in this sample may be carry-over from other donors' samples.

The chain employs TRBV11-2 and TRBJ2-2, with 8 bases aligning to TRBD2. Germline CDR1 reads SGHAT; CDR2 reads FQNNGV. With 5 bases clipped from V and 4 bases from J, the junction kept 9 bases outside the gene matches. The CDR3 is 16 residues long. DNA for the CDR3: TGTGCCAGCAGCCCCGGGACTAGTTATATCACCGGGGAGCTGTTTTTT. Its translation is CASSPGTSYITGELFF. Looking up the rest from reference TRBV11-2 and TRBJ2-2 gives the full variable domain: EAGVAQSPRYKIIEKRQSVAFWCNPISGHATLYWYQQILGQGPKLLIQFQNNGVVDDSQLPKDRFSAERLKGVDSTLKIQPAKLEDSAVYLCASSPGTSYITGELFFGEGSRLTVL.

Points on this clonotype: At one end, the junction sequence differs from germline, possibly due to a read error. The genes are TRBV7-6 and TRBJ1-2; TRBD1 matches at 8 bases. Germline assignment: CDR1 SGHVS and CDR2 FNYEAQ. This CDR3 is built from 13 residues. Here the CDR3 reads CASNLGTGYGYTF. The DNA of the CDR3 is TGTGCCAGCAACTTAGGGACAGGCTATGGCTACACCTTC.

CDR3 region: CASSDPGQGFVEQYF. CDR3 sequence (DNA): TGTGCCAGCAGCGATCCGGGACAGGGGTTTGTCGAGCAGTACTTC. The chain employs TRBV7-6 and TRBJ2-7; TRBD1 aligns across 10 bases. After removal of 5 bases from V and 6 bases from J, the junction contained 10 bases not matched to a gene. This CDR3 contains 15 residues. CDR1 SGHVS and CDR2 FNYEAQ come from the germline V gene.

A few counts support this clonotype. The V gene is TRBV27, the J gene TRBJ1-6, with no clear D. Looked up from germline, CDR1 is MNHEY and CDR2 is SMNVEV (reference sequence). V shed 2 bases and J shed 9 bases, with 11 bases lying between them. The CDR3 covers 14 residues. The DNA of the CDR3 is TGTGCCAGCAGTTTAAACGATGGTGGTTCACCCCTCCACTTT. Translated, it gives CASSLNDGGSPLHF.

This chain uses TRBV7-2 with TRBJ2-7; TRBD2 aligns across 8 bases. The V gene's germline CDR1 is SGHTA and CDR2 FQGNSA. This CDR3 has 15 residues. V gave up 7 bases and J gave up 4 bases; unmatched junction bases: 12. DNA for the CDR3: TGTGCCAGCAACCCGAGGGCGGGGGGCCATTACGAGCAGTACTTC. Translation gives CASNPRAGGHYEQYF.

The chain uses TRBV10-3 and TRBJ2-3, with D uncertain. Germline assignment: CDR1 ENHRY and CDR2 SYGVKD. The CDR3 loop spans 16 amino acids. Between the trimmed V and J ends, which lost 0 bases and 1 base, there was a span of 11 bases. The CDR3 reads CAISESIVGGTDTQYF. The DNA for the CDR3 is TGTGCCATCAGTGAGTCAATTGTGGGTGGCACAGATACGCAGTATTTT.

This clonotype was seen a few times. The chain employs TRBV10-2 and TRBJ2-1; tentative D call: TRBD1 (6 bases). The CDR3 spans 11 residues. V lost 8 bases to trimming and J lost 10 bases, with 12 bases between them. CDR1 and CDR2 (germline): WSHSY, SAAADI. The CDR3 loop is CASSSGTEQFF. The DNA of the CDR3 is TGCGCCAGCTCCTCCGGGACAGAGCAGTTCTTC.

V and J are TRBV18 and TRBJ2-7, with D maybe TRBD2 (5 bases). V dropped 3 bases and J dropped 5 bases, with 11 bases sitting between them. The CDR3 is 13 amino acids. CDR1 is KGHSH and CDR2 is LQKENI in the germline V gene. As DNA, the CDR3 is TGTGCCAGCTCACCTGATACGGGGAACGAGCAGTACGTC. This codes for CASSPDTGNEQYV.

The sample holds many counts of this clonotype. In nucleotides, the CDR3 is TGCGCCAGCAGCCAAGCGGGACAGGTATACAATGAGCAGTTCTTC. Translation: CASSQAGQVYNEQFF. This chain joins TRBV4-1 and TRBJ2-1; 8 bases line up with TRBD1. The CDR3 spans 15 residues. Germline CDR1 is MGHRA and CDR2 is YSYEKL. Germline trimming cut 1 base from V and 4 bases from J; bases unmatched to any gene: 3.

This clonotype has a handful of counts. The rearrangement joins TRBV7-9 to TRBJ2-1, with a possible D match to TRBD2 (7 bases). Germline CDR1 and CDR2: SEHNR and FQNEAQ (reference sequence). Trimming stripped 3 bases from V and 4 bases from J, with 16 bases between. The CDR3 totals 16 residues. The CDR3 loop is CASSFRGSGDYNEQFF. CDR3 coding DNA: TGTGCCAGCAGCTTCAGGGGAAGCGGGGATTACAATGAGCAGTTCTTC.

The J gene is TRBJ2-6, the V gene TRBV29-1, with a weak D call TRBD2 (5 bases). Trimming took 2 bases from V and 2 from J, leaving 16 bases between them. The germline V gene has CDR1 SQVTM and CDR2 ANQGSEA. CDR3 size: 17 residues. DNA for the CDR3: TGCAGCGTTGAACCGGCTAGCCACAATCCTGGGGCCAACGTCCTGACTTTC. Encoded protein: CSVEPASHNPGANVLTF. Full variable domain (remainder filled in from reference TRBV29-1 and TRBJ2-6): SAVISQKPSRDICQRGTSLTIQCQVDSQVTMMFWYRQQPGQSLTLIATANQGSEATYESGFVIDKFPISRPNLTFSTLTVSNMSPEDSSIYLCSVEPASHNPGANVLTFGAGSRLTVL.

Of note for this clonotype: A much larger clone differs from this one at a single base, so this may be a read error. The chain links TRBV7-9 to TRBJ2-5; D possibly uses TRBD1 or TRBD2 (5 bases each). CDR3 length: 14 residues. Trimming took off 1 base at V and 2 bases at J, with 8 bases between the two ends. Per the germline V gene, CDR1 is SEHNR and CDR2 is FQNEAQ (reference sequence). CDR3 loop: CASSLEWGQETQYF. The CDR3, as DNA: TGTGCCAGCAGCTTAGAATGGGGGCAAGAGACCCAGTACTTC.

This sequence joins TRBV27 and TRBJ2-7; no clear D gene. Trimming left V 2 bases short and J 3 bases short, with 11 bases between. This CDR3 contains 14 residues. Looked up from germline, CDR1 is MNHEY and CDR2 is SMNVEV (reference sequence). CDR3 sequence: CASSLGSTGYEQYF. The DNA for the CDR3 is TGTGCCAGCAGTTTAGGGTCCACGGGCTACGAGCAGTACTTC.

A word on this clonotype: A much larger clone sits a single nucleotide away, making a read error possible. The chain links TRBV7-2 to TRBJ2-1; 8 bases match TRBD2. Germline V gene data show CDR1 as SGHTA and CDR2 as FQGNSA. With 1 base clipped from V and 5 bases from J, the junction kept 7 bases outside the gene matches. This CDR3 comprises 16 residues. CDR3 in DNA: TGTGCCAGCAGCTTAGTGCACGGGGGGGCTAACAATGAGCAGTTCTTC. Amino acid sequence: CASSLVHGGANNEQFF.

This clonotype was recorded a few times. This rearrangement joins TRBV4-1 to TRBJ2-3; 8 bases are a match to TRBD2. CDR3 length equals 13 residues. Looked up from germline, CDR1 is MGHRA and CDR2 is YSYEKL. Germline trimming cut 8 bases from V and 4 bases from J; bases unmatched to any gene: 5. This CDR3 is CASRGGGADTQYF. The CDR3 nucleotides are TGCGCCAGCCGGGGGGGAGGTGCAGATACGCAGTATTTT.

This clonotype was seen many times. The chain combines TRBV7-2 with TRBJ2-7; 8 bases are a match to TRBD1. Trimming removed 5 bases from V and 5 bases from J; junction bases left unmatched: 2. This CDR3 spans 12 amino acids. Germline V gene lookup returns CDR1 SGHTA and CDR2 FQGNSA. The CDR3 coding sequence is TGTGCCAGCAGCCGGACAGGGAACGAGCAGTACTTC. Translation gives CASSRTGNEQYF.

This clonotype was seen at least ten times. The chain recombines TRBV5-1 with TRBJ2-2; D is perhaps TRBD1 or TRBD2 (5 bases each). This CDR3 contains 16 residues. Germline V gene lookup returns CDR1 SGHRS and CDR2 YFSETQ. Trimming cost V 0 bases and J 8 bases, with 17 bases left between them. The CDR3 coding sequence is TGCGCCAGCAGCTTGGACGGCGAAGGGGACGTGGGGGAGCTGTTTTTT. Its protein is CASSLDGEGDVGELFF.

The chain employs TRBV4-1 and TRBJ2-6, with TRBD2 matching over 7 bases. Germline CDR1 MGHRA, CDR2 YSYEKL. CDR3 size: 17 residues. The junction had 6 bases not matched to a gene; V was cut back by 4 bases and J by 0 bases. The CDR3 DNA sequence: TGCGCCAGCAGCCCTCCTGGGGGGGACTCTGGGGCCAACGTCCTGACTTTC. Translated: CASSPPGGDSGANVLTF.

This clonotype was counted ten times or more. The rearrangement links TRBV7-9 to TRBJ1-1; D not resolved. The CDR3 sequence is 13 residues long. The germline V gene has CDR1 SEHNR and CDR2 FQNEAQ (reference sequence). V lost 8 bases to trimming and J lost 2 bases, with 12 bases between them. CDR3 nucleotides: TGTGCCAGCCGTAGGGATTCAAACACTGAAGCTTTCTTT. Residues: CASRRDSNTEAFF.

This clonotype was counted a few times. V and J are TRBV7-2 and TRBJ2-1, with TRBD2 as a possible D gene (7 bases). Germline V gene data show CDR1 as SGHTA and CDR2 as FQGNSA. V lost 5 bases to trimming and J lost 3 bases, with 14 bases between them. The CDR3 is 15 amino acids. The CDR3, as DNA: TGTGCCAGCAGCCACCTAGGGGGGGGCTACAATGAGCAGTTCTTC. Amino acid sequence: CASSHLGGGYNEQFF.

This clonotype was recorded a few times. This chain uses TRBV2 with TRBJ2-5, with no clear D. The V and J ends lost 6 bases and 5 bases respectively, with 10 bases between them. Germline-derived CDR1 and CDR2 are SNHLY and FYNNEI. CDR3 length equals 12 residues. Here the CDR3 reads CASSPPTETQYF. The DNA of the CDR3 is TGTGCCAGCAGCCCACCCACTGAGACCCAGTACTTC.